Below, one TCR beta chain is given with its context. This clone showed up many times. Its antigen has not been determined. It may be a read error: a sequence one base away is much more abundant. Read coverage stops 3 residues before the CDR3 terminus; the germline J gene supplies the remainder. CDR1 and CDR2 (LNHDA, SQIVND) derive from the germline V gene (reference sequence). The CDR3 goes from the cysteine to the phenylalanine over 15 residues. The DNA covers only part of the CDR3, 36 bases in frame from base 1. This entry comes from a study of T cell clonality in common variable immunodeficiency (dated by TCRdb to 2014 to 2015). For sequencing, equivalent amounts of genomic DNA were input from CVID and control samples. For every sample, a 60 bp segment covering the rearranged TCRbeta CDR3 region was amplified and then sequenced. The immunoSEQ assay, a bias-corrected multiplex PCR combined with high-throughput sequencing, was used to amplify TCRbeta. The study's processing was this. Each unique nucleotide sequence was treated as a clone and annotated with V, D and J genes, copy number and frequency. Sequences were labeled productive if in frame, and non-productive if out of frame or containing stop codons. Clonality was calculated from Shannon's entropy as previously described. The predicted amino acid sequences of productive clones were used to derive mean CDR3 Kyte-Doolittle hydropathy. Using the R hclust function, scaled V gene usage was clustered hierarchically with Manhattan distance and complete linkage. Sharing of clones by CDR3 amino acid sequence was evaluated through resampling of 12 repertoires per group over 100 rounds. The repertoires were searched for 70 published EBV-specific and some 250 published CMV-specific TCRbeta sequences. Analysis left out a couple of CVID samples that produced under 10,000 sequences, so 35 to 50 CVID repertoires remained. The table comes from immuneACCESS by way of TCRdb, which keeps in-frame sequences with V and J called. Part of the clones is missing from these tables; in studies checked, under half for an unresolved V gene and the rest for unknown reasons. V and J calls and clone size are given by that table; D and trimming were obtained from the DNA. In this sample the table shows under 30,000 clones, and no singletons are among them. Of the sample, about 13% is held by the ten largest clones.

Predominantly Caucasian heritage was noted among both the CVID patients and the healthy controls. From each donor, about 4.5 to 8.5 ml of heparinized peripheral whole blood was collected. TCRbeta CDR3 repertoires were sequenced from genomic DNA of adults with common variable immune deficiency (CVID) and healthy adult controls. The control group comprised around 22 healthy adult volunteers, about 12 female and approximately ten male, aged roughly 23 to 70 years with a mean age of approximately 35. To isolate peripheral blood mononuclear cells, diluted blood was subjected to density centrifugation over Hypaque 1077 or Ficoll-Paque. Unsorted mononuclear cells served as the source of genomic DNA, which was extracted either by Qiagen column purification or by a centrifugation-based method. Findings and caveats that apply to the study as a whole: Differences among patients in the CVID cohort limited the correlations between repertoire features and clinical complications. Healthy controls shared more TCRbeta clones with each other than CVID subjects shared among themselves (p < 0.0001). CVID TCRbeta sequences reportedly showed fewer deletions and N-nucleotide insertions and lacked highly modified clones with 13 or more V deletions. TCRbeta clonality was higher in CVID subjects than in healthy controls (t-test p = 0.018), and the increase was most characteristic of about a third of subjects. Even though DNA input was the same, control samples had an average of about 89,000 unique sequences each, compared with about 32,000 in CVID samples. According to the authors, figuring out what caused the increased clonality in CVID would require sequencing the repertoires of T cell subpopulations.

The V and J segments used are TRBV19 and TRBJ2-6, with TRBD2 as a weak D call on 6 bases. Sequencing used peripheral blood mononuclear cells. The clonotype originates from a person aged 18 to 75 in good health. The CDR3 reads CASSRDISGVNVLTF. The CDR3 bases that were read are TGTGCCAGTAGTCGAGACATTTCGGGGGTCAACGTC.